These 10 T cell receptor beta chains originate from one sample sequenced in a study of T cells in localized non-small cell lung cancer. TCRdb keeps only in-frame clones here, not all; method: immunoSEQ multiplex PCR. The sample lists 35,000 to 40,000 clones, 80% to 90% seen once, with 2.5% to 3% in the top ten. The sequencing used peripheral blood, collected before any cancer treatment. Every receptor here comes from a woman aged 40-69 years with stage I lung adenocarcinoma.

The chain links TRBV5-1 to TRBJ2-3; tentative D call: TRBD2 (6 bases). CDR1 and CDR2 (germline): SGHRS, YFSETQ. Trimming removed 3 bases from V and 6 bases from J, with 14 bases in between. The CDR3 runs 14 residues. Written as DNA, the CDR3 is TGCGCCAGCAGCTATCAAAGCGGGCGCGATACGCAGTATTTT. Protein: CASSYQSGRDTQYF.

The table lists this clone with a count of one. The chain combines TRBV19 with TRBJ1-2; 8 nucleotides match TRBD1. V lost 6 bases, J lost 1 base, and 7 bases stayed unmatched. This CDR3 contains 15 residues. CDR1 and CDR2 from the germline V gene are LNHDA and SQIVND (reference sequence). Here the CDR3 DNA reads TGTGCCAGTAGGGAGGACAGGGTCCTTAACTATGGCTACACCTTC. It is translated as CASREDRVLNYGYTF.

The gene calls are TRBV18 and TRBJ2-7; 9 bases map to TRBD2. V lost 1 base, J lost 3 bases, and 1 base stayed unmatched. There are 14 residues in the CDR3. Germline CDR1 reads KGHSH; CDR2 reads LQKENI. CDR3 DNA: TGTGCCAGCTCACCACTAGCGGGGGACTACGAGCAGTACTTC. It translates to CASSPLAGDYEQYF. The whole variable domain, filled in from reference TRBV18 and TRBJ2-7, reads NAGVMQNPRHLVRRRGQEARLRCSPMKGHSHVYWYRQLPEEGLKFMVYLQKENIIDESGMPKERFSAEFPKEGPSILRIQQVVRGDSAAYFCASSPLAGDYEQYFGPGTRLTVT.

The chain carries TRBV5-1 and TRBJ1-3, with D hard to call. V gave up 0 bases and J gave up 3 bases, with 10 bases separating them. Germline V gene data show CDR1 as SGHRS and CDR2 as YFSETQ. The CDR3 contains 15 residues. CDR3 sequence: CASSLAPGDGNTIYF. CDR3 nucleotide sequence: TGCGCCAGCAGCTTGGCCCCCGGGGATGGAAACACCATATATTTT.

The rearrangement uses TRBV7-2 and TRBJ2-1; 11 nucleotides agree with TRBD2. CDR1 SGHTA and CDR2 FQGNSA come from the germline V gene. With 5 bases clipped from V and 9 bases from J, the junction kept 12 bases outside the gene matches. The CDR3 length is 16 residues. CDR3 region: CASSVRLAGGVGEQFF. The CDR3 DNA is TGTGCCAGCAGCGTTAGATTAGCGGGAGGGGTCGGTGAGCAGTTCTTC.

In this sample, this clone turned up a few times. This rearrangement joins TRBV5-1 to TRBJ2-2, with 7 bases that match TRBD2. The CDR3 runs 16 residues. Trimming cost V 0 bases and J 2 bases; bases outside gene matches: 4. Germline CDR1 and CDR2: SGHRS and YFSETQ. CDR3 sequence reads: CASSLGRGTNTGELFF. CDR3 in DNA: TGCGCCAGCAGCTTGGGGCGGGGGACCAACACCGGGGAGCTGTTTTTT. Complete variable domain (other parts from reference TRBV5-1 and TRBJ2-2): KAGVTQTPRYLIKTRGQQVTLSCSPISGHRSVSWYQQTPGQGLQFLFEYFSETQRNKGNFPGRFSGRQFSNSRSEMNVSTLELGDSALYLCASSLGRGTNTGELFFGEGSRLTVL.

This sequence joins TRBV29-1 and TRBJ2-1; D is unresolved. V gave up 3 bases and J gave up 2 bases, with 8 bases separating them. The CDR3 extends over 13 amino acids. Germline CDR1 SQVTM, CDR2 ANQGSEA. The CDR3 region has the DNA TGCAGCGTTGAGCCGGCTACCTACAATGAGCAGTTCTTC. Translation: CSVEPATYNEQFF.

CDR3: CASRDRYSNQPQHF. CDR3 bases: TGCGCCAGTCGGGACAGATATAGCAATCAGCCCCAGCATTTT. J is TRBJ1-5 and V is TRBV4-1; 7 nucleotides match TRBD1. Germline V gene data show CDR1 as MGHRA and CDR2 as YSYEKL. The CDR3 loop spans 14 amino acids. Losses at the gene ends were 9 bases for V and 0 bases for J; bases not matched to a gene: 5.

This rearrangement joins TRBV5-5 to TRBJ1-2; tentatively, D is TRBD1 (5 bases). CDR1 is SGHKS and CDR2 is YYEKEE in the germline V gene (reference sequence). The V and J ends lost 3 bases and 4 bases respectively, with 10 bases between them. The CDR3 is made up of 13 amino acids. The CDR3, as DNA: TGTGCCAGCAGCTGGGGGACTATCTATGGCTACACCTTC. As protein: CASSWGTIYGYTF.

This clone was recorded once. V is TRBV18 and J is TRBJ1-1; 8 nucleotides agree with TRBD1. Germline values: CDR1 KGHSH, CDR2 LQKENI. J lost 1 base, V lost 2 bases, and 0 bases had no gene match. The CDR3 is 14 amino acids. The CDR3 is CASSPTGGNTEAFF. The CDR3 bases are TGTGCCAGCTCACCAACAGGGGGGAACACTGAAGCTTTCTTT.